This T cell receptor (beta chain) emerged from a study of graft-versus-host responses after intestinal transplantation. Sequencing used immunoSEQ multiplex PCR; TCRdb keeps in-frame clones, though not all of them. The repertoire holds under 150,000 clones, roughly 91% seen once, with more than 0.1% in the top ten. The CDR3 loop spans 13 amino acids. Trimming removed 2 bases at V and 2 bases at J, with 3 bases between. Germline CDR1 and CDR2: KGHSY and FQNENV. Comment on this clone: Its antigen remains unidentified.

The chain couples TRBV16 to TRBJ2-2; D remains unclear. The sequence came from a human donor who received an intestinal transplant. The source material was unstimulated CD4+ T cells sorted from spleen or lymph node cells, sampled before intestinal transplant. The CDR3 sequence is CASSQQNTGELFF. The DNA for the CDR3 is TGTGCCAGCAGCCAACAAAACACCGGGGAGCTGTTTTTT.